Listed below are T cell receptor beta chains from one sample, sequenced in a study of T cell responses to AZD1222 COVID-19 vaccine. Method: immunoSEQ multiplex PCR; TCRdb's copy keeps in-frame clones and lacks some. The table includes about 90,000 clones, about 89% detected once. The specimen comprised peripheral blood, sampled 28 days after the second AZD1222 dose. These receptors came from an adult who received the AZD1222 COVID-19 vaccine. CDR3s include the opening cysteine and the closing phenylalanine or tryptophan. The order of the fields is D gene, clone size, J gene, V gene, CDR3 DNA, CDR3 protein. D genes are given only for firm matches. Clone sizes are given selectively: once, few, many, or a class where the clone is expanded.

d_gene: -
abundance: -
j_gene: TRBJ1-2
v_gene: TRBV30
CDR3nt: TGTGCCTGGAGGGAACAGGATTTCTATGGCTACACCTTC
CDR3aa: CAWREQDFYGYTF

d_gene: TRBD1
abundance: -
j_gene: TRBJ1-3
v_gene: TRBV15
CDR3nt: TGTGCCACCAGCAGAGAGACAGGGACTGTAAACACCATATATTTT
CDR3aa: CATSRETGTVNTIYF

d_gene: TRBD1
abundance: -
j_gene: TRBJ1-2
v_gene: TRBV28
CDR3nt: TGTGCCAGCATCCCCCGGGACAGACCTAACTATGGCTACACCTTC
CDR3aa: CASIPRDRPNYGYTF

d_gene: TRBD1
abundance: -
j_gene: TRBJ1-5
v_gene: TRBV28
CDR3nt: TGTGCCAGCAGTGAGGTTTCAGGGGGCGTGGGTCAGCCCCAGCATTTT
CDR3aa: CASSEVSGGVGQPQHF

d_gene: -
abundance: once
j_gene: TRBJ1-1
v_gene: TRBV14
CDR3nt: TGTGCCAGCAGCCATAACAGGGTTGGAACTGAAGCTTTCTTT
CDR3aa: CASSHNRVGTEAFF

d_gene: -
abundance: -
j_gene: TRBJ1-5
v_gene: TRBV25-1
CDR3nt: TGTGCCAGCAGTGACAGGGAGGGTCAGCCCCAGCATTTT
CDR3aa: CASSDREGQPQHF

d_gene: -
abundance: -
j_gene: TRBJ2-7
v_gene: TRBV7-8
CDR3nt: TGTGCCAGCAGCTCGACAGGCTACGAGCAGTACTTC
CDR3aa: CASSSTGYEQYF

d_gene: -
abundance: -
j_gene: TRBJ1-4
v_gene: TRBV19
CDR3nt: TGTGCCAGTAGGGTCGGAGGTATACTGTTTTTT
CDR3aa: CASRVGGILFF

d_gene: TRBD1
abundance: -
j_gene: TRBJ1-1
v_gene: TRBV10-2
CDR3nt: TGCGCCAGCAGGGGACAGGGTCAGAACACTGAAGCTTTCTTT
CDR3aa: CASRGQGQNTEAFF

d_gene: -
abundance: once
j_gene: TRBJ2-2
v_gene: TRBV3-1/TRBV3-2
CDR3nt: TGTGCCAGCAGCCAAGACCCGAACACCGGGGAGCTGTTTTTT
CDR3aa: CASSQDPNTGELFF

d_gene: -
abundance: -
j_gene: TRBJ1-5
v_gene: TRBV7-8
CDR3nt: TGTGCCAGCAGCTTAGGTGGCAGCGGTAGGAATCAGCCCCAGCATTTT
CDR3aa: CASSLGGSGRNQPQHF

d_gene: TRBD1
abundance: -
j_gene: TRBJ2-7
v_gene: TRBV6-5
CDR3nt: TGTGCCAGCAGGCCTGCCGGGACAGGTTCCTACGAGCAGTACTTC
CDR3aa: CASRPAGTGSYEQYF

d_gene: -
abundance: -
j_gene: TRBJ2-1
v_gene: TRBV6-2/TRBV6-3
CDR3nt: TGTGCCAGCAGTAATTACAATGAGCAGTTCTTC
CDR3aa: CASSNYNEQFF

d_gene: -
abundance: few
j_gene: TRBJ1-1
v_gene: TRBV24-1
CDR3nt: TGTGCCACCAGTGATTTGAGGAGCGAGCCCGGTCTCGAAGCTTTCTTT
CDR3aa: CATSDLRSEPGLEAFF

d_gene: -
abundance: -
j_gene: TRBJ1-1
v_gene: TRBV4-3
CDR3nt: TGCGCCAGCAGCCAAGATCAGGCCAGCGGGGTCACTGAAGCTTTCTTT
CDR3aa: CASSQDQASGVTEAFF

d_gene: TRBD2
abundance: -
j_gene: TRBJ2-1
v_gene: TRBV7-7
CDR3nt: TGTGCTAGCAGCTTAACCGGGACTAGCGGGGCTAATGAGCAGTTCTTC
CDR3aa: CASSLTGTSGANEQFF

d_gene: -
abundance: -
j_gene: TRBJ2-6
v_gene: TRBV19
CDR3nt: TGTGCCAGTAGTCGCGAGGTGGGGAACTCTGGGGCCAACGTCCTGACTTTC
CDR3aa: CASSREVGNSGANVLTF

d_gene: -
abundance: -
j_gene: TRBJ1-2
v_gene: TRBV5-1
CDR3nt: TGCGCCAGCAGCTCCCAAACCTATGGCTACACCTTC
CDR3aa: CASSSQTYGYTF

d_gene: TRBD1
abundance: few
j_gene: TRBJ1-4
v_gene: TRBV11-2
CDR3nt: TGTGCCAGCAGCTCGGACAGGGGGATTGGTGAAAAACTGTTTTTT
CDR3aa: CASSSDRGIGEKLFF

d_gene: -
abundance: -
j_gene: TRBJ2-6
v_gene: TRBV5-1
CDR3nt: TGCGCCAGCAGCCCCCTGGGCTCTGGGGCCAACGTCCTGACTTTC
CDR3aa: CASSPLGSGANVLTF

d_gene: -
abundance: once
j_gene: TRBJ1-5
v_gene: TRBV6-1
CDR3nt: TGTGCCAGCAGTGATCTGGGGGCAGGATGGCCCCAGCATTTT
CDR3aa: CASSDLGAGWPQHF

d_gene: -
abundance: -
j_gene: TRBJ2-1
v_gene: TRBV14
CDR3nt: TGTGCCAGCAGCGCATCCAGAGATGAGCAGTTCTTC
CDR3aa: CASSASRDEQFF

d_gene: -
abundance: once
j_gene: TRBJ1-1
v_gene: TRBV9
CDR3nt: TGTGCCAGCAGCCCCAGGGATGCGAACACTGAAGCTTTCTTT
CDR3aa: CASSPRDANTEAFF

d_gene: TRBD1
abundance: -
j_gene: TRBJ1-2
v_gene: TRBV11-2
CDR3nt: TGTGCCAGCAGCTTAGCTGGGACAGGGGGCGCGTACGGGAACTATGGCTACACCTTC
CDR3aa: CASSLAGTGGAYGNYGYTF

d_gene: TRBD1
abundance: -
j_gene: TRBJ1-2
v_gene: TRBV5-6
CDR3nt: TGTGCCAGCAGCTTAGGACAGGGGGGGCGAGGCTACACCTTC
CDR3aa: CASSLGQGGRGYTF

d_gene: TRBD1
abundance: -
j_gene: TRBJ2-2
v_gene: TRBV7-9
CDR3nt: TGTGCCAGCAGCGGACAGGGGACGACCGGGGAGCTGTTTTTT
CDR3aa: CASSGQGTTGELFF

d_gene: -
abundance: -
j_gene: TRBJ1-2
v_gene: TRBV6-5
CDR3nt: TGTGCCAGCAGAGGGTTGGACTATGGCTACACCTTC
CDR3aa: CASRGLDYGYTF

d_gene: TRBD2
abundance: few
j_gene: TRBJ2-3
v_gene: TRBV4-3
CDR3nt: TGCGCCAGCAGCCAAGAACCTAGCGGTTCCACAGATACGCAGTATTTT
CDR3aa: CASSQEPSGSTDTQYF

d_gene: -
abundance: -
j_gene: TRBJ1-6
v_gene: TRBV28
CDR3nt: TGTGCCAGCATAAGGGATTATAATTCACCCCTCCACTTT
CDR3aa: CASIRDYNSPLHF

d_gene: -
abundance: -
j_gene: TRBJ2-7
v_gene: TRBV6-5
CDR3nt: TGTGCCAGCAGTTACTCGTTGTTTGCAGGTAACTACGAGCAGTACTTC
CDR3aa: CASSYSLFAGNYEQYF

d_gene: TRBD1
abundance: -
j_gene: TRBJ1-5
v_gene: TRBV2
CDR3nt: TGTGCCAGCAGCCATGATTCGGACAGGTTTGGCAATCAGCCCCAGCATTTT
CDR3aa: CASSHDSDRFGNQPQHF

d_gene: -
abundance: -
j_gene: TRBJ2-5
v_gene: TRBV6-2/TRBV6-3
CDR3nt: TGTGCCAGCAGTTACTCGACTAACCAAGAGACCCAGTACTTC
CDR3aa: CASSYSTNQETQYF

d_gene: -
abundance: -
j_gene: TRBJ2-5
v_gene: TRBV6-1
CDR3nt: TGTGCCAGCAGTGAGCCCCTACAACGCGGCTACCAAGAGACCCAGTACTTC
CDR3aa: CASSEPLQRGYQETQYF

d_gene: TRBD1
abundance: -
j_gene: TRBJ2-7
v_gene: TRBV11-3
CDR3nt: TGTGCCAGCAGCTTCGGACAGGTCTACGAGCAGTACTTC
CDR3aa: CASSFGQVYEQYF

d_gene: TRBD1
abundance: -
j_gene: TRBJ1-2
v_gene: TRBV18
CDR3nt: TGTGCCAGCTCATCAAGAGACAGGGGGCCGTCGTATGGCTACACCTTC
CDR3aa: CASSSRDRGPSYGYTF

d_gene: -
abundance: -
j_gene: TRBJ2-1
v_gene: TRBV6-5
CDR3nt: TGTGCCAGCAGTTACCGCGGCTTCGGCGGTGAGCAGTTCTTC
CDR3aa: CASSYRGFGGEQFF

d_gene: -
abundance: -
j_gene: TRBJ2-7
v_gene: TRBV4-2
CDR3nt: TGTGCCAGCAGCCAAGATCCGACTAGTTACTCCTACGAGCAGTACTTC
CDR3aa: CASSQDPTSYSYEQYF

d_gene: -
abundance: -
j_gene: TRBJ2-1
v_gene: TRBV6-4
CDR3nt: TGTGCCAGCAGTGACTCAGAACGCGATGAGCAGTTCTTC
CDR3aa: CASSDSERDEQFF

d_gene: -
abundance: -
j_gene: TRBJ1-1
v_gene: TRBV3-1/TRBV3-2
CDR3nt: TGTGCCAGCAGCCAACTGGGTTCGAGGAACACTGAAGCTTTCTTT
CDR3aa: CASSQLGSRNTEAFF

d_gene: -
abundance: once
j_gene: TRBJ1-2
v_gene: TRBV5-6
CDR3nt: TGTGCCAGCAGCCCGGGGGCCTATGGCTACACCTTC
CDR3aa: CASSPGAYGYTF

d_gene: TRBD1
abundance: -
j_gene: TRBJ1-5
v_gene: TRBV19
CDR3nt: TGTGCCAGTACCCCGGACAGGGGATGGGACAATCAGCCCCAGCATTTT
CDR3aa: CASTPDRGWDNQPQHF

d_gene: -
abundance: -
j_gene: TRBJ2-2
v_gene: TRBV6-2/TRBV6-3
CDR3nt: TGTGCCAGCAGTTACGTCCCTCGTCCCGGGGAGCTGTTTTTT
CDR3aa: CASSYVPRPGELFF

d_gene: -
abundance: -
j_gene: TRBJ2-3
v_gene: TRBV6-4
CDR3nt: TGTGCCAGCAGTGAGAGGTACAAAGATACGCAGTATTTT
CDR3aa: CASSERYKDTQYF

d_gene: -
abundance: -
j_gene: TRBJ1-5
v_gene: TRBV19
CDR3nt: TGTGCCAGTAGTATAGTTCTTCACAGCAATCAGCCCCAGCATTTT
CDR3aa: CASSIVLHSNQPQHF

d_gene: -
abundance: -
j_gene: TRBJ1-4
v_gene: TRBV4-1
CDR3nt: TGCGCCAGCACCACCGGGAGGGGGGATGAAAAACTGTTTTTT
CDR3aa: CASTTGRGDEKLFF

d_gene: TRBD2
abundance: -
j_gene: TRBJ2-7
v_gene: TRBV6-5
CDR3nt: TGTGCCAGCAGTTACTCGAGCGGGGGAGGCTCCTACGAGCAGTACTTC
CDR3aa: CASSYSSGGGSYEQYF

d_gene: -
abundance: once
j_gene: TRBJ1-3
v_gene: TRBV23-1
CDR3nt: TGCGCCAGCAGTCAATCAATAAGTCAGCGTCGGTCTGGAAACACCATATATTTT
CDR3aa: CASSQSISQRRSGNTIYF

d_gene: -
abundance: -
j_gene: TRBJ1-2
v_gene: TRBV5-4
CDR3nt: TGTGCCAGCAGCTTGGGGCTGGGTAACTATGGCTACACCTTC
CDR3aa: CASSLGLGNYGYTF

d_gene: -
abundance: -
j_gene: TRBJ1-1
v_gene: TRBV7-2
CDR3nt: TGTGCCAGCAGTCTAGTGGCAGGGAACACTGAAGCTTTCTTT
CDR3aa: CASSLVAGNTEAFF

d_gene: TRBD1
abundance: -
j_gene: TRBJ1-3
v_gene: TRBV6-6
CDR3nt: TGTGCCAGCAGACCGAGCCAGGGGGCAACTGGAAACACCATATATTTT
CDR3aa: CASRPSQGATGNTIYF

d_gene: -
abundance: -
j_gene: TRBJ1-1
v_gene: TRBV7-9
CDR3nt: TGTGCCAGCAGCCGGGTCCCGAACACTGAAGCTTTCTTT
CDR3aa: CASSRVPNTEAFF